This is a list of T cell receptor beta chains from one sample in a study of T cells after yellow fever vaccination. Using its own MiXCR run on the 5' RACE reads, TCRdb lists one record per CDR3 protein. Of 450,000 to 550,000 distinct CDR3 sequences in the sample, roughly 22% were seen once. The material was PBMCs, obtained more than 20 days after the first yellow fever vaccination. The receptors here all came from a young man who received the YFV17D yellow fever vaccine. Both conserved end residues are part of each CDR3. D genes are given only for firm matches. The size field is filled for only some rows; it gives once, few, many or a size class.

d_call,clone_size,j_call,v_call,cdr3_aa,cdr3_nt
TRBD1,.,TRBJ1-6,TRBV7-9,CASSERQGGDNSPLHF,TGTGCCAGCAGCGAAAGACAGGGTGGAGATAATTCACCCCTCCACTTT
TRBD1,.,TRBJ2-2,TRBV4-2,CASSQRGAGTANTGELFF,TGTGCCAGCAGCCAGAGAGGGGCCGGGACAGCGAACACCGGGGAGCTGTTTTTT
.,few,TRBJ1-2,TRBV7-2,CASSSYYGYTF,TGTGCCAGCAGCTCGTACTATGGCTACACCTTC
.,few,TRBJ2-3,TRBV5-1,CASSLGYRSGTDTQYF,TGCGCCAGCAGCTTGGGGTACAGGTCGGGCACAGATACGCAGTATTTT
.,.,TRBJ1-5,TRBV12-3/TRBV12-4,CASNSWQGQPQHF,TGTGCCAGCAATTCGTGGCAGGGGCAGCCCCAGCATTTT
.,few,TRBJ1-5,TRBV5-6,CASSLRGNYQPQHF,TGTGCCAGCAGCTTGAGGGGCAACTATCAGCCCCAGCATTTT
TRBD1,.,TRBJ1-5,TRBV6-1,CASGIQQGSSQPQHF,TGTGCCAGCGGGATACAACAGGGGAGCAGCCAGCCCCAGCATTTT
.,.,TRBJ1-1,TRBV7-2,CASSPDGIQGRTEAFF,TGTGCCAGCAGCCCCGACGGGATCCAGGGGAGGACTGAAGCTTTCTTT
TRBD2,many,TRBJ2-2,TRBV7-8,CASSLSGGVTGELFF,TGTGCCAGCAGCTTAAGCGGGGGGGTGACCGGGGAGCTGTTTTTT
.,few,TRBJ2-1,TRBV5-3,CARSFTSYNEQFF,TGTGCCAGAAGCTTCACAAGCTACAATGAGCAGTTCTTC
.,.,TRBJ2-1,TRBV19,CASTPVDGFGEQFF,TGTGCCAGTACCCCGGTCGACGGGTTTGGTGAGCAGTTCTTC
.,.,TRBJ1-1,TRBV5-1,CASSFAGWESTEAFF,TGCGCCAGCAGTTTTGCAGGGTGGGAGAGCACTGAAGCTTTCTTT
.,.,TRBJ2-3,TRBV5-1,CASSYGGPDTQYF,TGCGCCAGCAGCTATGGGGGGCCAGATACGCAGTATTTT
TRBD2,.,TRBJ2-3,TRBV24-1,CATATSGGIDTQYF,TGTGCCACCGCGACTAGCGGGGGAATAGATACGCAGTATTTT
.,many,TRBJ1-2,TRBV4-1,CASSHDPGSLHGYTF,TGCGCCAGCAGCCATGATCCAGGGAGTCTACATGGCTACACCTTC
TRBD1,few,TRBJ1-4,TRBV2,CASRGTGSEKLFF,TGTGCCAGCAGGGGGACAGGGTCTGAAAAACTGTTTTTT
.,.,TRBJ1-4,TRBV18,CASRPIPRQPNEKLFF,TGTGCCAGCAGACCGATACCGCGGCAGCCTAATGAAAAACTGTTTTTT
.,.,TRBJ1-1,TRBV2,CASTPGGIGTEAFF,TGTGCCAGCACCCCTGGGGGAATAGGAACTGAAGCTTTCTTT
.,.,TRBJ2-6,TRBV6-5,CATWDRASGANVLTF,TGTGCCACCTGGGACCGTGCCTCTGGGGCCAACGTCCTGACTTTC
.,.,TRBJ2-3,TRBV20-1,CSARGDTGTTDTQYF,TGCAGTGCTAGAGGTGACACAGGGACGACAGATACGCAGTATTTT
TRBD1,.,TRBJ2-1,TRBV5-8,CASSLQGQGENEQFF,TGTGCCAGCAGCTTACAGGGACAGGGCGAGAATGAGCAGTTCTTC
.,.,TRBJ1-2,TRBV6-5,CASSYQRRGAYGYTF,TGTGCCAGCAGTTACCAACGCAGGGGAGCCTATGGCTACACCTTC
.,few,TRBJ2-7,TRBV5-1,CASSLAGQIGLYEQYF,TGCGCCAGCAGCTTGGCCGGGCAGATAGGATTATACGAGCAGTACTTC
TRBD1,few,TRBJ2-2,TRBV12-3/TRBV12-4,CASSRDRVSTGELFF,TGTGCCAGCAGCCGGGACAGGGTGTCGACCGGGGAGCTGTTTTTT
.,few,TRBJ2-5,TRBV11-2,CASSLDGPQVEGTQYF,TGTGCCAGCAGCTTAGACGGACCTCAGGTAGAGGGGACCCAGTACTTC
.,few,TRBJ1-5,TRBV15,CATSSGRQSNQPQHF,TGTGCCACCAGCAGTGGCCGACAAAGCAATCAGCCCCAGCATTTT
TRBD1,few,TRBJ1-5,TRBV6-6,CASSHRGGQPQHF,TGTGCCAGCAGCCACAGGGGAGGGCAGCCCCAGCATTTT
TRBD1,few,TRBJ2-7,TRBV7-8,CASSGRDRVTYEQYF,TGTGCCAGCAGCGGCCGGGACAGGGTCACATACGAGCAGTACTTC
.,few,TRBJ1-4,TRBV4-1,CASSPAPRPKDNEKLFF,TGCGCCAGCAGCCCCGCCCCGCGGCCCAAGGATAATGAAAAACTGTTTTTT
TRBD2,few,TRBJ2-7,TRBV7-9,CASSLGVAGGISYEQYF,TGTGCCAGCAGCTTAGGGGTAGCGGGAGGCATCTCCTACGAGCAGTACTTC
.,.,TRBJ1-1,TRBV7-9,CASTRWSEAFF,TGTGCCAGCACCCGGTGGTCTGAAGCTTTCTTT
TRBD2,.,TRBJ2-5,TRBV7-2,CASSLAQRGPREETQYF,TGTGCCAGCAGCTTAGCCCAGCGGGGGCCCCGAGAAGAGACCCAGTACTTC
TRBD1,few,TRBJ2-5,TRBV5-1,CASGYRGPQETQYF,TGCGCCAGCGGATACAGGGGGCCCCAAGAGACCCAGTACTTC
.,.,TRBJ2-3,TRBV30,CAWSVQGSGVDTQYF,TGTGCCTGGAGTGTACAGGGGTCGGGGGTAGATACGCAGTATTTT
TRBD2,.,TRBJ2-3,TRBV7-2,CASSLRLAGPTDTQYF,TGTGCCAGCAGCCTAAGACTAGCGGGGCCCACAGATACGCAGTATTTT
TRBD1,few,TRBJ2-1,TRBV20-1,CSASGQPYNEQFF,TGCAGTGCTTCGGGACAGCCTTACAATGAGCAGTTCTTC
.,few,TRBJ1-6,TRBV10-3,CAIRDTTDSPLHF,TGTGCCATCAGAGATACGACAGATTCACCCCTCCACTTT
TRBD2,few,TRBJ2-1,TRBV4-2,CASTSGGDSYNEQFF,TGTGCCAGCACGAGCGGGGGGGACTCCTACAATGAGCAGTTCTTC
.,.,TRBJ2-3,TRBV7-9,CASSSFWRGVRTDTQYF,TGTGCCAGCAGCTCCTTTTGGCGGGGCGTCAGAACAGATACGCAGTATTTT
.,few,TRBJ2-5,TRBV4-3,CASSQDRRVGQTYQETQYF,TGCGCCAGCAGCCAAGATCGGAGGGTGGGACAGACGTACCAAGAGACCCAGTACTTC
.,few,TRBJ1-2,TRBV12-3/TRBV12-4,CASSLSESYGYTF,TGTGCCAGCAGTTTATCGGAGAGCTATGGCTACACCTTC
.,many,TRBJ2-6,TRBV7-9,CASSSANVLTF,TGTGCCAGCAGCTCGGCCAACGTCCTGACTTTC
.,.,TRBJ1-1,TRBV5-5,CASSLWGAEAFF,TGTGCCAGCAGCTTGTGGGGAGCTGAAGCTTTCTTT
TRBD1,.,TRBJ2-5,TRBV20-1,CSATLRTGGLETQYF,TGCAGTGCTACCCTTCGGACAGGGGGCTTGGAGACCCAGTACTTC
.,many,TRBJ2-1,TRBV29-1,CSSWGAGGNEQFF,TGCAGCTCTTGGGGGGCAGGTGGGAATGAGCAGTTCTTC
TRBD1,.,TRBJ1-5,TRBV28,CASSLKTGKVQPQHF,TGTGCCAGCAGTTTAAAGACAGGGAAGGTTCAGCCCCAGCATTTT
.,many,TRBJ2-5,TRBV2,CASSETGGETQYF,TGTGCCAGCAGTGAAACCGGCGGAGAGACCCAGTACTTC
.,.,TRBJ2-2,TRBV12-3/TRBV12-4,CASVLTANTGELFF,TGTGCCAGTGTTTTAACTGCGAACACCGGGGAGCTGTTTTTT
TRBD1,few,TRBJ2-2,TRBV6-2/TRBV6-3,CASSYSDRDRGRTGELFF,TGTGCCAGCAGTTACTCTGACCGGGACAGGGGGCGTACCGGGGAGCTGTTTTTT
TRBD1,.,TRBJ2-7,TRBV2,CASQATGDYAEQYF,TGTGCCAGCCAGGCTACAGGGGATTATGCCGAGCAGTACTTC
TRBD2,few,TRBJ2-2,TRBV6-5,CASSYQGLTYTGELFF,TGTGCCAGCAGTTATCAGGGACTAACCTACACCGGGGAGCTGTTTTTT
TRBD2,.,TRBJ2-1,TRBV6-1,CASSTGTNYNEQFF,TGTGCCAGCAGTACGGGGACTAACTACAATGAGCAGTTCTTC
TRBD1,few,TRBJ1-6,TRBV5-1,CASSRGDRDGSPLHF,TGCGCCAGCAGCCGCGGGGACAGGGACGGTTCACCCCTCCACTTT
.,few,TRBJ2-2,TRBV11-2,CASRLDRELFF,TGTGCCAGCAGATTAGACCGGGAGCTGTTTTTT
.,.,TRBJ2-3,TRBV2,CATAGAPPDTQYF,TGTGCCACCGCTGGGGCACCACCAGATACGCAGTATTTT
.,.,TRBJ2-1,TRBV24-1,CATGEGGSYNEQFF,TGTGCCACCGGGGAAGGGGGATCCTACAATGAGCAGTTCTTC
.,many,TRBJ2-1,TRBV7-2,CASREQGPYNEQFF,TGTGCCAGCAGAGAGCAAGGCCCCTACAATGAGCAGTTCTTC
.,few,TRBJ1-6,TRBV6-5,CASSYIAGENSPLHF,TGTGCCAGCAGTTACATCGCAGGAGAGAATTCACCCCTCCACTTT
.,.,TRBJ2-3,TRBV5-6,CASSDDSLGQYF,TGTGCCAGCAGTGACGACAGCCTGGGGCAGTATTTT
.,.,TRBJ2-2,TRBV20-1,CSARDWRQLSGELFF,TGCAGTGCTAGAGATTGGAGGCAGCTCTCCGGGGAGCTGTTTTTT